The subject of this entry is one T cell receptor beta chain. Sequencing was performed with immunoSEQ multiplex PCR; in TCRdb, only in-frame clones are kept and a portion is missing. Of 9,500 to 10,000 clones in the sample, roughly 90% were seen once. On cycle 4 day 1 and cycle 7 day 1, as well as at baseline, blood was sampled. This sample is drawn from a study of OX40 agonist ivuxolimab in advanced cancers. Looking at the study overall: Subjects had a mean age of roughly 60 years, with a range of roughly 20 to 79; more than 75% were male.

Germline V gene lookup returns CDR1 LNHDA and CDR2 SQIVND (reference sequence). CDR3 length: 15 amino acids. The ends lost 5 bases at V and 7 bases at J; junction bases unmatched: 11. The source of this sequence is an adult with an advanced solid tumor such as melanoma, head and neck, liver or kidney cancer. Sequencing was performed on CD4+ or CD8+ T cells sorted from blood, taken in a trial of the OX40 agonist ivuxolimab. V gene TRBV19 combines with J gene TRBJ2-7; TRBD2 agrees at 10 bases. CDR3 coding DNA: TGTGCCAGTAGTTTAAAGGGGCTAGCGGGAGAAGAGCAGTACTTC. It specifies CASSLKGLAGEEQYF. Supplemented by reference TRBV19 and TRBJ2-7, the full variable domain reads DGGITQSPKYLFRKEGQNVTLSCEQNLNHDAMYWYRQDPGQGLRLIYYSQIVNDFQKGDIAEGYSVSREKKESFPLTVTSAQKNPTAFYLCASSLKGLAGEEQYFGPGTRLTVT.